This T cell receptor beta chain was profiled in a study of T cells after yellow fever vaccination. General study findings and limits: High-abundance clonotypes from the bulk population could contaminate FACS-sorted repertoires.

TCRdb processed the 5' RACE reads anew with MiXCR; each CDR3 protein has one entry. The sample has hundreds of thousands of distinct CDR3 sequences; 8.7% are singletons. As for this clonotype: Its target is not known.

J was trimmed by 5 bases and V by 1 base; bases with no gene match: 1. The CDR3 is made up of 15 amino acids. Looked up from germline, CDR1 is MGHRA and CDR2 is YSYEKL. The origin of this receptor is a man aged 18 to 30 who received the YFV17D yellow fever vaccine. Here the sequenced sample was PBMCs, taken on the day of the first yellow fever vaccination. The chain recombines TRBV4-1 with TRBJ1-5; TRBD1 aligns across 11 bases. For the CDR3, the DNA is TGCGCCAGCAGCCAAGTGGGACAGGGGGATCAGCCCCAGCATTTT. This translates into CASSQVGQGDQPQHF.